Detailed here is one T cell receptor (beta chain). This clonotype was picked up a small number of times. It lacks a known antigen. Per-base qualities were not stored, and no clone one base away is much larger. The library relied on 5' RACE. Sequencing was performed on an Illumina HiSeq 2500. A second PCR of about 7 to 12 cycles was run with a J-beta primer mix and a sample-barcoded 5' primer. Each TCR beta cDNA molecule received a unique molecular identifier from a template-switch 5' adaptor carrying 12 random nucleotides. Each sample yielded at least 2.5 million CDR3-containing paired-end reads. First-strand cDNA was synthesized from all RNA with the Mint cDNA synthesis kit, primed by a TRBC-specific oligonucleotide. Following uracil-DNA glycosylase treatment, a first 18-cycle PCR with universal primers M1SS and BC2_uni_R was performed on all cDNA. Turning to the authors' computational methods: For normalization, 1 million high-quality reads were randomly selected from each sample, with every read carrying a distinct molecular identifier. Instead of being binned into consensus sequences, reads that shared molecular identifiers were thrown out. MiTCR, run with a Q25 quality threshold and the strictest error-elimination algorithm, handled CDR3 identification, clonotype clustering and error correction. A nonparametric unseen species model with Euler transformation was used to estimate a lower bound on total TCR beta diversity. TCRdb took the public reads, trimmed them with fastp at Q25, ran MiXCR for clone calling and kept in-frame beta chains. All rows with the same CDR3 protein become a single entry with the most common DNA and genes. It is TCRdb's table, rather than the study itself, that gives the V and J calls and clone size. The sample data list some 1,500,000 distinct CDR3 sequences, and 42% of these were observed just once. Of the sample, approximately 4.1% is held by the ten largest clones.

CDR1 and CDR2 are drawn from the germline V gene: SNHLY, FYNNEI. The cysteine opens and the phenylalanine closes a CDR3 of 11 amino acids. The only DNA kept is the CDR3, 33 bases in frame from the first base. Germline trimming amounts to 11 bases on V and 7 bases on J, with 8 as the count of junction bases outside the gene matches. The entry originates in a study of blood T cells in healthy people across ages (dated by TCRdb to about 2015). At the level of the whole study: In model experiments, template switching captured roughly one uniquely barcoded TCR beta cDNA molecule for every two T cells. Age-related changes in TCR beta repertoire diversity were measured in the study by deep sequencing normalized with unique cDNA molecular identifiers. The donors were split into four age groups: young (average 16 years), middle-aged (roughly 39), aged (around 67) and long-lived (roughly 88). To avoid experimental bias, donors of different ages were randomly spread across the sequencing lanes. For two donors (one aged 18 to 30 and one aged 80 or older), the study analyzed two additional independent replicas of 1 million unique cDNA reads from the same blood draw.

The donors were a few dozen Caucasian individuals from Russia, aged 6 to 90 years, who were systemically healthy. Each donor gave 8.5 to 10 milliliters of peripheral blood, collected into EDTA-treated Vacutainer tubes. Ficoll-Paque density-gradient centrifugation was used to isolate PBMCs, with at least 6.5 million per sample. Trizol reagent was used to extract total RNA from PBMCs, with at least 6 micrograms per sample. The percentages of naive CD45RAhigh/CD27high T cells were determined by flow cytometry on a PBMC aliquot from every donor. Study-wide findings and limitations: Estimates of total diversity based on one million sequenced T cells were regarded as lower bounds and as underestimates. The CMV infection status of donors was not known, potentially confounding age-related changes in expanded clonotypes. The percentage of naive T cells measured by flow cytometry correlated strongly with observed TCR beta diversity. The long-lived group showed more naive CD4+ T cells, fewer expanded clones and increased TCR diversity than the aged group, suggesting age selection. As age increased, observed TCR beta diversity per million T cells dropped in a roughly linear way, and a significant reduction was already evident by age about 40. Conclusive comparison of naive and antigen-experienced compartments was prevented by the profiling of bulk unsorted PBMCs.

Source material: blood. The receptor comes from a woman younger than 35 in good health. Rearrangement joined TRBV2 to TRBJ2-7, and 7 junctional nucleotides match TRBD1. The nucleotides read TGTGCCCTGGGGACAGCGAGGGAGCAGTACTTC. This translates into CALGTAREQYF.